This record covers a single T cell receptor (beta chain). Its antigen is still unknown. The sample is drawn from a study of a mutant IDH1 vaccine in newly diagnosed glioma. Study-wide background: Treated patients showed a male proportion of approximately 62%, a female proportion of around 40%, and a mean age of 40.4 years.

Time point: baseline, week 1 (first vaccination visit). Treatment noted: pre-vaccination baseline after standard-of-care therapy. The study enrolled donors with new WHO grade 3 or 4 IDH1-mutant, ATRX-lost astrocytomas. Study outcomes and limitations: Pseudoprogression apparently lacked any relation to changes in top peripheral T cell clonotypes. Altogether, about 95% of patients exhibited vaccine-induced immune responses.

Profiled with immunoSEQ multiplex PCR; TCRdb holds only in-frame clones, not every one. The sample carries under 80,000 clones, about 86% recorded once. The germline V gene encodes CDR1 SEHNR and CDR2 FQNEAQ (reference sequence). The CDR3 loop spans 13 amino acids. V was shortened by 2 bases and J by 4 bases, with 9 bases between the two germline ends. The TCR comes from a man aged 30 to 45 with glioma. The rearrangement links TRBV7-9 to TRBJ2-7; D ambiguous. This specimen consisted of PBMCs, obtained from a glioma patient treated with radiotherapy, temozolomide or both. This CDR3 reads CASSLRGSYEQYF. DNA for the CDR3: TGTGCCAGCAGCTTACGTGGTTCTTACGAGCAGTACTTC. Variable domain in full (rest from reference TRBV7-9 and TRBJ2-7): DTGVSQNPRHKITKRGQNVTFRCDPISEHNRLYWYRQTLGQGPEFLTYFQNEAQLEKSRLLSDRFSAERPKGSFSTLEIQRTEQGDSAMYLCASSLRGSYEQYFGPGTRLTVT.